Below are 27 T cell receptor beta chains sequenced from a single sample in a study of CD4 T cells in relation to SARS-CoV-2 and coronaviruses. The unexposed donors gave CD4+ T cells in about 2011-2019, prior to COVID-19. CD4+ T cells were isolated from the cells after nine to eleven days of culture. Data came from immunoSEQ multiplex PCR; TCRdb stores just in-frame clones and leaves some out. The sample holds around 12,000 clones, roughly 80% seen once. These TCRs' antigens remain unknown. The specimen sequenced was CD4+ T cells from PBMCs, cultured in vitro. The receptors here all came from a human donor in good health.

The chain recombines TRBV4-3 with TRBJ2-5, with D perhaps being TRBD1 or TRBD2 (6 bases each). This CDR3 is built from 17 residues. V lost 3 bases and J 1 base, leaving 18 bases between the germline ends. Germline CDR1 LGHNA, CDR2 YSLEER. The CDR3 DNA is TGCGCCAGCAGCCAGAACGGAGGGGGGCGCGCCCAAGAGACCCAGTACTTC. Protein product: CASSQNGGGRAQETQYF.

This clone showed up just a few times. V gene TRBV2 combines with J gene TRBJ1-1; D possibly corresponds to TRBD1 (6 bases). This CDR3 has 10 amino acids. From germline, CDR1 is SNHLY and CDR2 FYNNEI. The V end lost 5 bases, the J end lost 11 bases, and 9 bases lay between the germline ends. CDR3 coding DNA: TGTGCCAGCAGTAGGAGGGGGGCTTTCTTT. Amino acid sequence: CASSRRGAFF.

The chain's CDR3 is CATSRGTASTLHF. The CDR3 region has the DNA TGTGCCACCAGCCGCGGGACAGCGAGCACCCTCCACTTT. The chain links TRBV15 to TRBJ1-6, with 7 bases lining up with TRBD1. Germline CDR1 is LNHNV and CDR2 is YYDKDF (reference sequence). With V trimmed by 5 bases and J by 14 bases, 9 bases remained unmatched. The CDR3 runs to 13 residues.

This chain links TRBV3-1 (or the pseudogene TRBV3-2) with TRBJ2-7; a possible D gene is TRBD1 (5 bases). The CDR3 consists of 15 residues. Germline values: CDR1 LGHDT, CDR2 YNNKEL (reference sequence). V was pared by 3 bases and J by 0 bases, with 12 bases between. The CDR3 protein is CASSHVTGNSYEQYF. CDR3 nucleotides: TGTGCCAGCAGCCATGTTACAGGTAACTCCTACGAGCAGTACTTC.

The chain carries TRBV4-1 and TRBJ2-2; D may be TRBD2 (6 bases). CDR1 is MGHRA, CDR2 YSYEKL, per germline. V dropped 1 base and J dropped 1 base, with 10 bases sitting between them. CDR3 length: 16 residues. The CDR3 nucleotides read TGCGCCAGCAGCCAAGGGCCCGGGGGGAACACCGGGGAGCTGTTTTTT. This sequence encodes CASSQGPGGNTGELFF.

The chain recombines TRBV19 with TRBJ2-7; a weak D match, TRBD1 (6 bases). In germline, CDR1 is LNHDA, CDR2 SQIVND (reference sequence). Deletions cut 4 bases from V and 11 bases from J, with 18 bases between. The CDR3 runs 13 residues. CDR3 residues: CASSNGQRLPKYF. For the CDR3, the DNA is TGTGCCAGTAGTAACGGACAGCGGCTGCCGAAGTACTTC.

This clone was seen more than once but under ten times. The CDR3 DNA is TGTGCCAGCAGCTTAGTCCCCTTAGGGTTGGGGGCTAATGAAAAACTGTTTTTT. It translates to CASSLVPLGLGANEKLFF. The chain has TRBV7-9 and TRBJ1-4; D might be TRBD1 (5 bases). The germline V gene encodes CDR1 SEHNR and CDR2 FQNEAQ (reference sequence). V was shortened by 1 base and J by 3 bases, with 18 bases between the two germline ends. CDR3 size: 18 residues. Looking up the rest from reference TRBV7-9 and TRBJ1-4 gives the full variable domain: DTGVSQNPRHKITKRGQNVTFRCDPISEHNRLYWYRQTLGQGPEFLTYFQNEAQLEKSRLLSDRFSAERPKGSFSTLEIQRTEQGDSAMYLCASSLVPLGLGANEKLFFGSGTQLSVL.

The chain combines TRBV5-6 with TRBJ2-5, with TRBD2 matching 8 bases. Unmatched junction bases numbered 7, after V lost 5 bases and J lost 1 base. The CDR3 loop spans 15 amino acids. Germline CDR1 reads SGHDT; CDR2 reads YYEEEE. Here the CDR3 DNA reads TGTGCCAGCAGTCGAACTAGCGGAAGCCAAGAGACCCAGTACTTC. Its translation is CASSRTSGSQETQYF.

The V call is TRBV6-5, the J call TRBJ1-6; no clear D. This CDR3 comprises 14 residues. With 7 bases removed from V and 0 bases from J, the gap between germline ends came to 7 bases. Looked up from germline, CDR1 is MNHEY and CDR2 is SVGAGI. In DNA, the CDR3 is TGTGCCAGCATGAAAAGCTCCTATAATTCACCCCTCCACTTT. Protein product: CASMKSSYNSPLHF.

The V call is TRBV6-5, the J call TRBJ1-1; TRBD1 might be the D (6 bases). The CDR3 totals 14 residues. Per germline, CDR1 MNHEY and CDR2 SVGAGI. V dropped 7 bases and J dropped 5 bases, with 17 bases sitting between them. The DNA of the CDR3 is TGTGCCAGCACGGGGGGCGCCGCGGGAACTGAAGCTTTCTTT. Translating gives CASTGGAAGTEAFF.

The chain carries TRBV29-1 and TRBJ1-1, with a possible D match to TRBD1 (5 bases). Looked up from germline, CDR1 is SQVTM and CDR2 is ANQGSEA. The CDR3 consists of 14 residues. The ends were cut back, 4 bases at V and 0 bases at J, with 12 bases in the middle. CDR3 loop: CSVVGRPMNTEAFF. The DNA of the CDR3 is TGCAGCGTTGTGGGACGGCCTATGAACACTGAAGCTTTCTTT.

The rearrangement links TRBV27 to TRBJ2-6, with TRBD2 as a possible D gene (6 bases). Trimming cost V 0 bases and J 4 bases, with 10 bases left between them. The CDR3 sequence is 16 residues long. Germline CDR1 and CDR2: MNHEY and SMNVEV (reference sequence). CDR3 loop: CASSLSGGSGANVLTF. The CDR3 coding sequence is TGTGCCAGCAGTTTATCGGGGGGATCAGGGGCCAACGTCCTGACTTTC. The entire variable domain, with the rest obtained from reference TRBV27 and TRBJ2-6, is as follows: EAQVTQNPRYLITVTGKKLTVTCSQNMNHEYMSWYRQDPGLGLRQIYYSMNVEVTDKGDVPEGYKVSRKEKRNFPLILESPSPNQTSLYFCASSLSGGSGANVLTFGAGSRLTVL.

This clone was observed once. The chain combines TRBV10-1 with TRBJ2-5; 7 bases fit TRBD2. The germline CDR1 and CDR2 sequences are WNHNN and SYGVQD (reference sequence). The V and J ends lost 10 bases and 6 bases, in that order; junction bases with no gene match: 17. CDR3 length: 15 residues. CDR3 DNA: TGCGCCAACCAAAGTGGTGGAGCGGGGCGGAAGACCCAGTACTTC. This encodes CANQSGGAGRKTQYF.

CDR3 DNA sequence: TGTGCCAGCAGACAACAGGGGGTGGAGGAAAAACTGTTTTTT. Its translation: CASRQQGVEEKLFF. The chain joins TRBV27 to TRBJ1-4, with 8 bases that match TRBD1. J lost 8 bases, V lost 6 bases, and 8 bases had no gene match. The length of the CDR3 is 14 residues. In germline, CDR1 is MNHEY, CDR2 SMNVEV (reference sequence).

The chain couples TRBV10-1 to TRBJ1-1; perhaps TRBD1 as D (6 bases). Germline V gene sequence: CDR1 WNHNN, CDR2 SYGVQD (reference sequence). V was pared by 4 bases and J by 5 bases, with 11 bases between. The CDR3 is 13 residues long. This CDR3 reads CASSVNRETEAFF. The DNA for the CDR3 is TGCGCCAGCAGTGTTAACAGGGAGACTGAAGCTTTCTTT.

This sequence joins TRBV19 and TRBJ1-5; 7 bases match TRBD1. Germline V gives CDR1 LNHDA, CDR2 SQIVND (reference sequence). Losses at the gene ends were 8 bases for V and 0 bases for J; bases not matched to a gene: 10. CDR3 size: 16 residues. The CDR3 loop is CASGLLRGHSNQPQHF. Here the CDR3 DNA reads TGTGCCAGTGGCCTTTTGAGGGGGCATAGCAATCAGCCCCAGCATTTT. The variable domain in full, completed from reference TRBV19 and TRBJ1-5, reads DGGITQSPKYLFRKEGQNVTLSCEQNLNHDAMYWYRQDPGQGLRLIYYSQIVNDFQKGDIAEGYSVSREKKESFPLTVTSAQKNPTAFYLCASGLLRGHSNQPQHFGDGTRLSIL.

This chain connects TRBV6-2 or TRBV6-3 to TRBJ1-2, with D possibly being TRBD1 (5 bases). CDR3 size: 13 residues. CDR1 is MNHEY, CDR2 SVGEGT, per germline. Trimming took 3 bases from V and 2 from J, leaving 7 bases between them. CDR3 sequence: CASSYGGNYGYTF. DNA for the CDR3: TGTGCCAGCAGTTATGGGGGGAACTATGGCTACACCTTC.

This chain joins TRBV7-6 and TRBJ1-2, with TRBD1 matching 7 bases. V gave up 6 bases and J gave up 8 bases; unmatched junction bases: 9. The CDR3 runs 13 residues. Germline CDR1 is SGHVS and CDR2 is FNYEAQ. Here the CDR3 reads CASSPLQGSGYTF. In nucleotides, the CDR3 is TGTGCCAGCAGTCCACTACAGGGGAGCGGCTACACCTTC.

The V and J genes are TRBV6-1 and TRBJ2-7; the match to TRBD1 covers 7 bases. In germline, CDR1 is MNHNS, CDR2 SASEGT. The junction had 9 bases not matched to a gene; V was cut back by 3 bases and J by 7 bases. The CDR3 is 14 amino acids. The CDR3 reads CASSEGQRTGEQYF. CDR3 coding DNA: TGTGCCAGCAGTGAGGGACAGCGGACAGGAGAGCAGTACTTC.

The chain combines TRBV5-3 with TRBJ2-7; TRBD1 matches 7 bases. TRBV5-3 belongs to the ORF category, with a function that is uncertain. Unmatched junction bases numbered 13, after V lost 9 bases and J lost 4 bases. This CDR3 spans 14 amino acids. The CDR3 region has the DNA TGTGCCACCCCAACTAGAGGGGGCAAATACGAGCAGTACTTC. This translates into CATPTRGGKYEQYF.

The chain carries TRBV7-2 and TRBJ2-1, with D possibly matching TRBD2 (5 bases). CDR1 is SGHTA, CDR2 FQGNSA, per germline. This CDR3 contains 16 residues. Trimming cost V 2 bases and J 7 bases, with 18 bases left between them. The CDR3 DNA reads TGTGCCAGCAGCTTAAACTCTGGGAGAGTTGGAAATGAGCAGTTCTTC. It is translated as CASSLNSGRVGNEQFF.

The gene calls are TRBV7-2 and TRBJ1-3; 7 bases fit TRBD1. This CDR3 comprises 15 residues. V dropped 5 bases and J dropped 4; count of bases not matched to a gene: 8. The germline CDR1 and CDR2 sequences are SGHTA and FQGNSA. CDR3 in amino acids: CASSLNGGQGNTIYF. The CDR3 coding sequence is TGTGCCAGCAGCCTAAACGGGGGACAGGGAAACACCATATATTTT.

The gene calls are TRBV5-6 and TRBJ2-5; 12 nucleotides agree with TRBD2. CDR1 is SGHDT, CDR2 YYEEEE, per germline. J was trimmed by 5 bases and V by 6 bases; bases with no gene match: 14. The CDR3 totals 17 residues. The CDR3 reads CASIWRATSGGGETQYF. The CDR3 DNA reads TGTGCCAGCATATGGAGGGCGACTAGCGGGGGAGGGGAGACCCAGTACTTC.

The chain is built from TRBV5-1 and TRBJ2-5; the D is unclear. The CDR3 loop spans 14 amino acids. CDR1 is SGHRS, CDR2 YFSETQ, per germline. Deletions cut 2 bases from V and 1 base from J, with 9 bases between. CDR3 region: CASSFSRPQETQYF. DNA for the CDR3: TGCGCCAGCAGCTTCAGCAGACCCCAAGAGACCCAGTACTTC. Together with reference TRBV5-1 and TRBJ2-5, the CDR3 gives the full variable domain: KAGVTQTPRYLIKTRGQQVTLSCSPISGHRSVSWYQQTPGQGLQFLFEYFSETQRNKGNFPGRFSGRQFSNSRSEMNVSTLELGDSALYLCASSFSRPQETQYFGPGTRLLVL.

By share, this clone ranks as large. The rearrangement links TRBV18 to TRBJ1-1, with a weak D call TRBD1 (6 bases). The V and J ends lost 0 bases and 5 bases respectively, with 10 bases between them. The CDR3 runs 14 residues. The germline gives CDR1 KGHSH, CDR2 LQKENI. The DNA for the CDR3 is TGTGCCAGCTCACCACCGGGGGGCGTGACTGAAGCTTTCTTT. Its protein is CASSPPGGVTEAFF.

The V gene is TRBV12-3 or TRBV12-4, the J gene TRBJ2-5; D ambiguous. The CDR3 has 13 residues. V was pared by 5 bases and J by 0 bases, with 7 bases between. Here the CDR3 DNA reads TGTGCCAGCAGTGAACAGAACCAAGAGACCCAGTACTTC. Translated: CASSEQNQETQYF.

The chain joins TRBV7-2 to TRBJ1-3; D is unresolved. CDR1 and CDR2 from the germline V gene are SGHTA and FQGNSA. This CDR3 is 15 amino acids long. V was cut by 6 bases and J by 3 bases, with 15 bases left in between. CDR3 sequence: CASRAVENFGNTIYF. The CDR3 DNA reads TGTGCCAGCAGGGCGGTGGAGAATTTTGGAAACACCATATATTTT.